The 13 T cell receptor beta chains presented below share a single source sample, sequenced in a study of T cell responses to AZD1222 COVID-19 vaccine. Sequencing used immunoSEQ multiplex PCR; TCRdb keeps in-frame clones, though not all of them. The repertoire includes roughly 120,000 clones, around 85% of them detected once, and 3.9% sits in the top ten. Sample: peripheral blood, taken on day 0 of MenACWY control vaccination. These receptors were obtained from an adult in good health.

On this clone: Within the sample, other DNA sequences also encode this same CDR3. The CDR3 sequence: CASSLARANTEAFF. The CDR3 region has the DNA TGCGCCAGCAGCTTGGCCCGAGCGAACACTGAAGCTTTCTTT. This chain joins TRBV5-1 and TRBJ1-1; D not resolved. Germline V gene lookup returns CDR1 SGHRS and CDR2 YFSETQ. This CDR3 has 14 residues. The V and J ends lost 0 bases and 1 base respectively, with 7 bases between them.

A single count supports this clone. This rearrangement joins TRBV7-2 to TRBJ2-1; 12 bases map to TRBD2. The CDR3 has 17 residues. The J segment lost 4 bases and the V segment lost 4 bases, leaving 8 bases of the junction unmatched. The germline CDR1 and CDR2 sequences are SGHTA and FQGNSA. DNA for the CDR3: TGTGCCAGCAGCTCGAACCAACTAGCGGGGGGATACAATGAGCAGTTCTTC. Its translation: CASSSNQLAGGYNEQFF.

The chain joins TRBV7-2 to TRBJ1-2; TRBD1 matches at 11 bases. Trimming cost V 5 bases and J 2 bases; bases outside gene matches: 4. Germline V gives CDR1 SGHTA, CDR2 FQGNSA. This CDR3 is 15 amino acids long. CDR3: CASSDWDRGNYGYTF. The DNA for the CDR3 is TGTGCCAGCAGCGATTGGGACAGGGGGAACTATGGCTACACCTTC.

The chain is built from TRBV19 and TRBJ1-6, with unresolved D. The CDR3 covers 14 residues. Trimming shortened V by 5 bases and J by 0 bases, and 5 bases separated the two germline ends. Looked up from germline, CDR1 is LNHDA and CDR2 is SQIVND (reference sequence). The CDR3 is CASSHSSYNSPLHF. In DNA, the CDR3 is TGTGCCAGTAGTCACAGCTCCTATAATTCACCCCTCCACTTT.

This rearrangement joins TRBV5-1 to TRBJ2-2; 9 nucleotides align to TRBD1. J was trimmed by 6 bases and V by 4 bases; bases with no gene match: 7. The CDR3 extends over 15 amino acids. The germline V gene encodes CDR1 SGHRS and CDR2 YFSETQ. CDR3 protein: CASSQPGQGSGELFF. The CDR3 coding sequence is TGCGCCAGCAGCCAACCGGGACAGGGATCCGGGGAGCTGTTTTTT.

The rearrangement joins TRBV7-2 to TRBJ2-5; no clear D gene. The CDR3 spans 12 residues. Trimming removed 5 bases from V and 7 bases from J, with 11 bases in between. The germline V gene has CDR1 SGHTA and CDR2 FQGNSA. CDR3 coding DNA: TGTGCCAGCAGCGCTTACAGTGGGACCCAGTACTTC. Its translation is CASSAYSGTQYF.

The chain combines TRBV7-6 with TRBJ2-7, with TRBD1 matching over 12 bases. This CDR3 comprises 15 residues. Germline trimming cut 5 bases from V and 10 bases from J; bases unmatched to any gene: 12. CDR1 is SGHVS and CDR2 is FNYEAQ in the germline V gene. The CDR3 DNA reads TGTGCCAGCAGCGACGGGACAGGGGGCATCAGGGTTCAGTACTTC. This codes for CASSDGTGGIRVQYF.

CDR3 DNA sequence: TGTGCCAGCTCACCAGTCAGGGCGAACACTGAAGCTTTCTTT. It is translated as CASSPVRANTEAFF. The chain links TRBV18 to TRBJ1-1; D may be TRBD1 (5 bases). The CDR3 length is 14 residues. Per the germline V gene, CDR1 is KGHSH and CDR2 is LQKENI. V gave up 2 bases and J gave up 1 base, with 8 bases separating them.

J is TRBJ2-1 and V is TRBV7-2, with TRBD1 matching 7 bases. Germline V CDR1 and CDR2: SGHTA, FQGNSA. The CDR3 runs 16 residues. After removal of 3 bases from V and 3 bases from J, the junction contained 8 bases not matched to a gene. The CDR3 nucleotides are TGTGCCAGCAGCTTCGACAGGGCCTTAATCTACAATGAGCAGTTCTTC. Translated: CASSFDRALIYNEQFF.

The chain links TRBV9 to TRBJ1-1; 8 nucleotides match TRBD1. Germline trimming cut 3 bases from V and 4 bases from J; bases unmatched to any gene: 8. This CDR3 has 15 residues. Germline V gene sequence: CDR1 SGDLS, CDR2 YYNGEE. In DNA, the CDR3 is TGTGCCAGCAGCGCCATAACAGGGGGTTTCACTGAAGCTTTCTTT. Encoded protein: CASSAITGGFTEAFF.

This clone was detected once. This chain links TRBV6-5 with TRBJ1-3; 7 bases match TRBD1. The CDR3 runs to 15 residues. The V segment lost 5 bases and the J segment 4 bases; nucleotides outside the gene matches: 8. The germline V gene encodes CDR1 MNHEY and CDR2 SVGAGI. The CDR3 DNA reads TGTGCCAGCAGTCGGACAGGTACTCGAGGAAACACCATATATTTT. Its translation is CASSRTGTRGNTIYF.

This chain connects TRBV11-2 to TRBJ1-3; the match to TRBD1 covers 9 bases. This CDR3 is 14 amino acids long. Per germline, CDR1 SGHAT and CDR2 FQNNGV. V trimming: 6 bases; J trimming: 4 bases; junction bases outside the gene matches: 4. The CDR3 region is CASSLTGGGNTIYF. CDR3 nucleotide sequence: TGTGCCAGCAGTCTTACAGGGGGCGGAAACACCATATATTTT.

The J gene is TRBJ2-3, the V gene TRBV7-3, with 9 bases lining up with TRBD1. V lost 0 bases and J lost 0; bases outside the gene matches: 4. CDR1 and CDR2 (germline): SGHTA, FQGTGA. The CDR3 covers 17 residues. The CDR3 protein is CASSLTGDRDSTDTQYF. The CDR3 bases are TGTGCCAGCAGCTTAACGGGGGACAGGGATAGCACAGATACGCAGTATTTT.